The clone carrying this T cell receptor beta chain has more than one count but fewer than ten. Its antigen is currently unknown. The data were obtained in a study of cytomegalovirus exposure and HLA in healthy donors. 60 Vbeta and 13 Jbeta primers were used in PCR. The method was immunoSEQ multiplex PCR; TCRdb's version includes in-frame clones alone and lacks a portion of them. The data hold about 94,000 clones, with about three quarters observed a single time. Study-wide results and limits: Among immune exposure information, only CMV serostatus was available. Looking again later, the authors saw that most CMV-associated TCR beta chains seemed HLA-restricted.

CDR1 and CDR2 (germline): SGHAT, FQNNGV. Trimming removed 6 bases from V and 1 base from J, with 9 bases in between. The CDR3 has 13 amino acids. The chain uses TRBV11-2 and TRBJ1-1, with D maybe TRBD1 (6 bases). The material sequenced was PBMCs. The TCR originated in a middle-aged man in good health and CMV-seropositive. CDR3 in DNA: TGTGCCAGCAGGCAGGGACAGAACACTGAAGCTTTCTTT. Translating gives CASRQGQNTEAFF.